This T cell receptor beta chain is drawn from a study of T cell repertoires in cytomegalovirus infection. Study as a whole: Epitope selection comprised recently identified HLA-C-restricted CMV epitopes and well-studied HLA-B-restricted CMV epitopes. Shared public TCR beta signatures pointed to both CMV infection and a matching HLA type.

This CDR3 has 11 residues. Germline loops: CDR1 SGHTA, CDR2 FQGNSA. V lost 4 bases and J 5 bases, leaving 2 bases between the germline ends. A single record per CDR3 protein comes from TCRdb applying MiXCR to the reads. The sample lists about 470,000 distinct CDR3 sequences; approximately 40% were seen once. Comment on this clonotype: Its target is unknown.

General study points: Dominating the ex vivo response were TCR beta clonotypes that were CMV-specific and HLA-C-restricted. Identification of carriers of CMV plus the relevant HLA was achieved through cumulative public TCR beta family frequency.

The sequence came from a human donor in good health (CMV status not recorded). Some clones in this sample may be carry-over from other donors' samples. The chain has TRBV7-2 and TRBJ2-2; D unclear. Material: cultured PBMCs, obtained from culture after CMV antigen stimulation. This CDR3 is CASSWTGELFF. The CDR3 nucleotides read TGTGCCAGCAGCTGGACCGGGGAGCTGTTTTTT.